These 3 T cell receptor beta chains were sequenced from one sample in a study of control samples from healthy donors and cancer patients. Repertoires were generated with immunoSEQ multiplex PCR, while TCRdb's copy carries only in-frame clones and drops some. The sample shows 150,000 to 190,000 clones, about 93% of them seen only once. Material: blood. These receptor sequences come from a man aged 50-59 years in good health.

This chain uses TRBV21-1 with TRBJ2-2; TRBD1, as called in the table, went unchecked against the DNA. TRBV21-1 corresponds to a pseudogene. The CDR3 spans 15 residues. The CDR3 DNA reads TGTGCCAGCAGCAATCGGACAGGTAACACCGGGGAGCTGTTTTTT. Amino acid sequence: CASSNRTGNTGELFF.

J is TRBJ1-1 and V is TRBV4-2; no clear D gene. This CDR3 contains 15 residues. V gave up 0 bases and J gave up 5 bases, with 13 bases separating them. CDR1 and CDR2 from the germline V gene are LGHNA and YNFKEQ. The CDR3 DNA reads TGTGCCAGCAGCCAAGATGGGAGGGCCAGAACTGAAGCTTTCTTT. Residues: CASSQDGRARTEAFF.

This clone turned up a few times. The chain uses TRBV7-3 and TRBJ2-1; possibly TRBD1 for D (5 bases). V was shortened by 2 bases and J by 8 bases, with 13 bases between the two germline ends. CDR1 and CDR2 from the germline V gene are SGHTA and FQGTGA. This CDR3 spans 14 amino acids. CDR3 loop: CASSLQVGHDEQFF. Here the CDR3 DNA reads TGTGCCAGCAGCTTACAGGTGGGGCACGATGAGCAGTTCTTC.